This T cell receptor (beta chain) derives from a study of post-analysis software for immune sequencing data. In the study overall: Patients had relapsing-remitting, secondary progressive or progressive-relapsing multiple sclerosis; some lacked subtype. Study results and limitations: Same-batch samples co-clustered strongly by F measure. In patients, TRBV5-6, TRBV5-1 and TRBV20-1 belonged to five TRBV segments found more frequently than in controls. The normalized Chao1 diversity of multiple sclerosis patients was significantly lower than that of controls.

The TCR beta cDNA libraries contained unique molecular identifiers. A population of 1 to 10 million T cells gave rise to around 480,000 cDNA molecules. TCRdb used MiXCR to reprocess the PCR reads, holding one entry per CDR3 protein. The sample includes a few hundred thousand distinct CDR3 sequences, less than 40% of them seen just once. V lost 4 bases, J lost 5 bases, and 5 bases stayed unmatched. Germline V CDR1 and CDR2: SGHDN, FVKESK. This CDR3 is built from 15 residues. Remarks on this clonotype: Its target is not known.

Sequencing input: blood. The receptor was isolated from a girl aged 10 to 17 with multiple sclerosis. This rearrangement joins TRBV14 to TRBJ1-4; 9 bases fit TRBD1. The CDR3, as DNA: TGTGCCAGCAGCCCCGGGACAGGGAGCAATGAAAAACTGTTTTTT. Its translation is CASSPGTGSNEKLFF.